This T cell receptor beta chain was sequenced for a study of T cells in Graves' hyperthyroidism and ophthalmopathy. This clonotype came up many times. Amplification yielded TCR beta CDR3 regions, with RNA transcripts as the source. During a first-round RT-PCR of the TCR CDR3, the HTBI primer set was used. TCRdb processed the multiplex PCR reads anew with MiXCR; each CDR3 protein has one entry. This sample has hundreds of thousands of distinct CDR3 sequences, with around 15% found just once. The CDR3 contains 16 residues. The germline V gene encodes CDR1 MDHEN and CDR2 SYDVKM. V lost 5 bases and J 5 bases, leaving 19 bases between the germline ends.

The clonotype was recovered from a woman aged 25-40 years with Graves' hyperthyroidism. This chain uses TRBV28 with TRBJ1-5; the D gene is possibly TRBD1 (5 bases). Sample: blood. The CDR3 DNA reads TGTGCCAGCAGTAAGCAGGGCCTGGGGGGATATCAGCCCCAGCATTTT. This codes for CASSKQGLGGYQPQHF.